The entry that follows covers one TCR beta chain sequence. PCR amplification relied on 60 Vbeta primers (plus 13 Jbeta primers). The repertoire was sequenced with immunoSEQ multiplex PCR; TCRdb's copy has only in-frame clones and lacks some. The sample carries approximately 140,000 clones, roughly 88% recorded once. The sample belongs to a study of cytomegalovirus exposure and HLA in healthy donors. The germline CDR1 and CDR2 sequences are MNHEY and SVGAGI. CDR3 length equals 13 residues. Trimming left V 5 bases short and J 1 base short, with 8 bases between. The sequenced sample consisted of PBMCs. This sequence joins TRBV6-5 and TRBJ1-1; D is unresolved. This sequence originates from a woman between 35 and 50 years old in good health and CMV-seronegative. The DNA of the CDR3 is TGTGCCAGCAGTGGTCAACAGAACACTGAAGCTTTCTTT. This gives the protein CASSGQQNTEAFF.